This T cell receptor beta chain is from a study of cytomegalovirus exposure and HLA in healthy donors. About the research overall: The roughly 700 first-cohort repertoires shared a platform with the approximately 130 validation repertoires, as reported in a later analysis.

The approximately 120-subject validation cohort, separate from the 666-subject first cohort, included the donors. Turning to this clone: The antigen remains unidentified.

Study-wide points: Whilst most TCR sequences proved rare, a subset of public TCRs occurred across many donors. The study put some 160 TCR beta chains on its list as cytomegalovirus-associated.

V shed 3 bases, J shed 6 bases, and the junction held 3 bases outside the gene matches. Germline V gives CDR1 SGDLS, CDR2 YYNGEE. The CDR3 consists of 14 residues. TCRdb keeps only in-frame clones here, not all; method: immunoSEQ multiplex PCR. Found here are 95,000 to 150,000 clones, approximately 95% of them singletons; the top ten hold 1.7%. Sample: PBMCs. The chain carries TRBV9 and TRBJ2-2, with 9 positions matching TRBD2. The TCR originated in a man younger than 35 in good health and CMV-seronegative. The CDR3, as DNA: TGTGCCAGCAGCGCCAGACTAGCGGCCGGGGAGCTGTTTTTT. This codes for CASSARLAAGELFF.